The entry below describes one TCR beta chain. This record comes from a study of T cell responses to AZD1222 COVID-19 vaccine. Trimming pared 1 base from V and 1 base from J, leaving 7 bases between. The CDR3 has 14 residues. CDR1 is SEHNR and CDR2 is FQNEAQ in the germline V gene (reference sequence). Measured with immunoSEQ multiplex PCR; TCRdb has only the in-frame clones, and not every one. The table shows roughly 160,000 clones, with roughly 92% occurring only once. The sample was peripheral blood, taken on day 0 of AZD1222 vaccination. The chain uses TRBV7-9 and TRBJ1-1, with D hard to call. The sequence was collected from an adult in good health. The CDR3 bases are TGTGCCAGCAGCTTAGTCCCCCGGAACACTGAAGCTTTCTTT. Its protein is CASSLVPRNTEAFF. Using reference TRBV7-9 and TRBJ1-1 for the parts outside the CDR3, the full variable domain is DTGVSQNPRHKITKRGQNVTFRCDPISEHNRLYWYRQTLGQGPEFLTYFQNEAQLEKSRLLSDRFSAERPKGSFSTLEIQRTEQGDSAMYLCASSLVPRNTEAFFGQGTRLTVV.